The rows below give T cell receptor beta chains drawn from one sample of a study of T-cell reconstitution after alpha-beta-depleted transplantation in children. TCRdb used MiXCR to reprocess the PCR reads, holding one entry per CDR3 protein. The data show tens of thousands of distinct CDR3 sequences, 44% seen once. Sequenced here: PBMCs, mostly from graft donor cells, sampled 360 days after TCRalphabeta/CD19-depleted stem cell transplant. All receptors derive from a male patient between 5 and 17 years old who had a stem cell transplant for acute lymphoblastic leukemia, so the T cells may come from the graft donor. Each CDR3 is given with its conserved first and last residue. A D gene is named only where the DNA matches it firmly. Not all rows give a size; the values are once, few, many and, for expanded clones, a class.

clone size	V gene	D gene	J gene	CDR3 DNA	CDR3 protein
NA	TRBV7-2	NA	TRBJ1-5	TGTGCCAGCAGCTTAGTCTCCCAGGGAGCTCAGCCCCAGCATTTT	CASSLVSQGAQPQHF
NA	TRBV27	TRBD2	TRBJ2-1	TGTGCCAGCAGTCCCGGAGCGGGACTTCACTACAATGAGCAGTTCTTC	CASSPGAGLHYNEQFF
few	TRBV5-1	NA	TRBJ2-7	TGCGCCAGCAGCTTGATATCCAACGAGCAGTACTTC	CASSLISNEQYF
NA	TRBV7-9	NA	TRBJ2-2	TGTGCCAGCACCACACGGGCTACGAACACCGGGGAGCTGTTTTTT	CASTTRATNTGELFF
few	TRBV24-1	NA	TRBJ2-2	TGTGCCACCGGGCCCTCTGAGAACACCGGGGAGCTGTTTTTT	CATGPSENTGELFF
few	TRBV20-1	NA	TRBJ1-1	TGCAGTGCTAGAGCTCGGGAGGGAGTAACCCACCCATTGAACACTGAAGCTTTCTTT	CSARAREGVTHPLNTEAFF
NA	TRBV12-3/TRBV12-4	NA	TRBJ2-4	TGTGCCAGCAGTTCCCCCGGCAGGGGCCAAAACATTCAGTACTTC	CASSSPGRGQNIQYF
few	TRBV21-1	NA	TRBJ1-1	TGTGCCAGCAGCAAAAGATGGGCAGGGCCGAACACTGAAGCTTTCTTT	CASSKRWAGPNTEAFF
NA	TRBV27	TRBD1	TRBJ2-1	TGTGCCAGCAGTGCCTACAGGGGACCCAATGAGCAGTTCTTC	CASSAYRGPNEQFF
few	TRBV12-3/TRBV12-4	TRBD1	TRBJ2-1	TGTGCCAGCACCTGGGACAGAGAACTACAGTTCTTC	CASTWDRELQFF
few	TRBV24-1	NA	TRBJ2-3	TGTGCCACCAGTGATCCCGGACGGCCCCAGGGTACGCAGTATTTT	CATSDPGRPQGTQYF
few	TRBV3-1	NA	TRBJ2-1	TGTGCCAGCAGCCAAGCTAAGGTGGGAGGGGGGAATGAGCAGTTCTTC	CASSQAKVGGGNEQFF
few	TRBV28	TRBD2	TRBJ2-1	TGTGCCAGCAGCTACGGACTAGCGGGAGCTGAGCAGTTCTTC	CASSYGLAGAEQFF
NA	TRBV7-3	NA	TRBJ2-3	TGTGCCAGCAGCTTCGGGGCGGGTGGCACAGATACGCAGTATTTT	CASSFGAGGTDTQYF
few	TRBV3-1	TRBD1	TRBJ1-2	TGTGCCAGCAGCCATGACAGGGGCTATGGCTACACCTTC	CASSHDRGYGYTF
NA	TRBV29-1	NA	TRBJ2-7	TGCAGCGGGGGCGGGGTCTACGAGCAGTACTTC	CSGGGVYEQYF
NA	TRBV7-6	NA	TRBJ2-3	TGTGCCAGCAGCTCAAATGGGGGAGTAACAGATACGCAGTATTTT	CASSSNGGVTDTQYF
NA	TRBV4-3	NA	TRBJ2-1	TGCGCCAGCAGCCAAGAAGGTATGGGGGCGAAGCAGTTCTTC	CASSQEGMGAKQFF
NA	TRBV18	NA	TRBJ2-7	TGTGCCAGCTCACCATCGATTTGGACCGAGCAGTACTTC	CASSPSIWTEQYF
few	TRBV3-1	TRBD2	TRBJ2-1	TGTGCCAGCAGCCAAGATTTGCGGGAGATTTGGAATGAGCAGTTCTTC	CASSQDLREIWNEQFF
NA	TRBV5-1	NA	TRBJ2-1	TGCGCCAGCAGTGCCGCTCAAGCAGTTAATGAGCAGTTCTTC	CASSAAQAVNEQFF
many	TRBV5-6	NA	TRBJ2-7	TGTGCCAGCAGCTTGAGAGTTATGAAAAGCTCCTACGAGCAGTACTTC	CASSLRVMKSSYEQYF
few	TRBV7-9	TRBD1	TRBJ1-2	TGTGCCAGCAGCTTGGGGGACAGGGTCTATGGCTACACCTTC	CASSLGDRVYGYTF
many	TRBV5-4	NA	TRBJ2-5	TGTGCCAGCAGTCTAGGGTCAGGGACCCAGTACTTC	CASSLGSGTQYF
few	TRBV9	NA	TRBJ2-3	TGTGCCAGCTGCCTTGGGGGCACAGATACGCAGTATTTT	CASCLGGTDTQYF
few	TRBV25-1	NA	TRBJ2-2	TGTGCCAGCAGTGAAACAGGCGGTACCACCGGGGAGCTGTTTTTT	CASSETGGTTGELFF
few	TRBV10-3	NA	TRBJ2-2	TGTGCCATCAGTGGGGGCCCGGAAGGTCGCCTTAACACCGGGGAGCTGTTTTTT	CAISGGPEGRLNTGELFF
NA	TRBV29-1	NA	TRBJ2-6	TGCAGCGTTGAAAAGGACCCTGGGGCCAACGTCCTGACTTTC	CSVEKDPGANVLTF
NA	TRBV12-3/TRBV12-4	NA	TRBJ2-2	TGTGCCAGCAGACCTTTGGGTTCCGGGGAGCTGTTTTTT	CASRPLGSGELFF
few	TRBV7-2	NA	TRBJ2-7	TGTGCCAGCAGCCCGGGGATTTACGAGCAGTACTTC	CASSPGIYEQYF
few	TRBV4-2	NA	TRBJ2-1	TGTGCCAGCAGCCAAGGCCATCCCAATGAGCAGTTCTTC	CASSQGHPNEQFF
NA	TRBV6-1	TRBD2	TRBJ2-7	TGTGCCAGCAGTGAGATCGGCGGGAGTTACCTCTACGAGCAGTACTTC	CASSEIGGSYLYEQYF
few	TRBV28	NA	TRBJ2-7	TGTGCCAGCACCGACTCTTACGAGCAGTACTTC	CASTDSYEQYF
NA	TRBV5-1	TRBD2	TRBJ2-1	TGCGCCAGCACCCCCGCCGGGGGGGTCTACAATGAGCAGTTCTTC	CASTPAGGVYNEQFF
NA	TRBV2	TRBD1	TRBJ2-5	TGTGCCAGCACCGGACAGGAGAGAAGTGGGTACTTC	CASTGQERSGYF
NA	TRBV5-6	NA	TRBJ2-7	TGTGCCAGCAGCTTCCCCGGGACCAGTGTCTACGAGCAGTACTTC	CASSFPGTSVYEQYF
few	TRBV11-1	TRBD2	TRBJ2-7	TGTGCCAGCAGCTCCGTACACGGACTAGCGCTTAGCTCCTACGAGCAGTACTTC	CASSSVHGLALSSYEQYF
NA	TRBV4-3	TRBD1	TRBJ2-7	TGCGCCAGCAGCCAAGCTCTGACAGGGGGCACAGTCACATCCTACGAGCAGTACTTC	CASSQALTGGTVTSYEQYF
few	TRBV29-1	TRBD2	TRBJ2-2	TGCAGCTCCCCGGGACTAGCGGGGGGTGGCACCGGGGAGCTGTTTTTT	CSSPGLAGGGTGELFF
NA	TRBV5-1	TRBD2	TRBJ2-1	TGCGCCAGCAGCTTTCGAAGCGGGGGGGATGAGCAGTTCTTC	CASSFRSGGDEQFF
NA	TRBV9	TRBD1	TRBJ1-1	TGTGCCAGCAGCCCAAGGACAGGCTTT	CASSPRTGF
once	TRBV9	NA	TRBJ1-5	TGTGCCAGCAGCGTAGGCGGGAGTAATCAGCCCCAGCATTTT	CASSVGGSNQPQHF
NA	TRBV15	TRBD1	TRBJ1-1	TGTGCCACCAGCAGGAGCAGGGGGCGAGGGAACACTGAAGCTTTCTTT	CATSRSRGRGNTEAFF
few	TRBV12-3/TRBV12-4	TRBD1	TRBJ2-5	TGTGCCAGCATCCCCGGAGACAGGGAGCGGGAGACCCAGTACTTC	CASIPGDRERETQYF
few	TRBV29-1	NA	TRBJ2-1	TGCAGCGTTGAGTCTGGGGCCGACTACAATGAGCAGTTCTTC	CSVESGADYNEQFF
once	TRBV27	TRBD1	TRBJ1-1	TGTGCCAGCCGACAGGGATGGGGCACTGAAGCTTTCTTT	CASRQGWGTEAFF
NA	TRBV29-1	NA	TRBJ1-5	TGCAGCGTCGCCGAGAGACTTGGGAGGGATCAGCCCCAGCATTTT	CSVAERLGRDQPQHF
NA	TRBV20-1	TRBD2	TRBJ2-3	TGCAGTGAAGGGCTAGCGGGAATCGGTACAGATACGCAGTATTTT	CSEGLAGIGTDTQYF
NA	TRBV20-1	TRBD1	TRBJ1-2	TGCAGTGCTAGAGAAGGGGACAGGGATTTCTATGGCTACACCTTC	CSAREGDRDFYGYTF
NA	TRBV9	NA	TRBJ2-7	TGTGCCAGCAGCGTAGGGGTGGGGACCTACGAGCAGTACTTC	CASSVGVGTYEQYF
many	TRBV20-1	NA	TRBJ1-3	TGCAGTGCTAGAGATAAGGGGATCAGCAACACCATATATTTT	CSARDKGISNTIYF
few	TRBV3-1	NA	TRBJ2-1	TGTGCCAGCAGTCAAGGGCGGCGGGACGCCTACAATGAGCAGTTCTTC	CASSQGRRDAYNEQFF
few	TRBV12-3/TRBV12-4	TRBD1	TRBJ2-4	TGTGCCAGCAGTTTAGGGACAGGAGTTGGCAAAAACATTCAGTACTTC	CASSLGTGVGKNIQYF
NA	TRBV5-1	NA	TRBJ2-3	TGCGCCAGCAGCTCCTCTGGGGGGCAAGGTACGCAGTATTTT	CASSSSGGQGTQYF
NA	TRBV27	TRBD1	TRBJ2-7	TGTGCCAGCAGTTTATGGTCCGGGACAGGGGTCCACGAGCAGTACTTC	CASSLWSGTGVHEQYF
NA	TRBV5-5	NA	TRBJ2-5	TGTGCCAGCAGCTTGGACTCGACAGTCGAAGAGACCCAGTACTTC	CASSLDSTVEETQYF
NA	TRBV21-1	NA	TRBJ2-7	TGTGCCAGCAGTGGACAGGGCATGTCCGGCGAGCAGTACTTC	CASSGQGMSGEQYF
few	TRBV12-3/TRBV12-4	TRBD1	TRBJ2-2	TGTGCCAGCAGTTTCAGGGACAGTTACACCGGGGAGCTGTTTTTT	CASSFRDSYTGELFF
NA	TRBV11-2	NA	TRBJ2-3	TGTGCCAGCAGCTTGGGGTGGAGCACAGATACGCAGTATTTT	CASSLGWSTDTQYF
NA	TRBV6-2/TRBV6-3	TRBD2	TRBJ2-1	TGTGCCAGCACCCTAGCGGGTAGGTACAATGAGCAGTTCTTC	CASTLAGRYNEQFF